This record looks at one TCR beta chain sequence and its context. J was trimmed by 4 bases and V by 4 bases; bases with no gene match: 11. The CDR3 spans 16 residues. Germline V gives CDR1 SGHDT, CDR2 YYEEEE. The table came from immunoSEQ multiplex PCR; TCRdb's copy has only in-frame clones and leaves some out. The table has around 280,000 clones, roughly 85% seen once. The data belong to a study of blood T cell repertoires in COVID-19. About the study: Italy, Spain and the United States were the sources of the convalescent and acute COVID-19 samples. T cells, B-cell-depleted T cells, or PBMCs supplied cDNA or gDNA.

The participants were between about 18 and 89 years old and came from under 25 US areas. Recovered Cohort 3 donors showed two negative PCRs, clearance, or symptom resolution. This TCR came from a woman aged 40 to 50 who had recovered from COVID-19. Sequencing was done on a sample of PBMCs or T cells enriched from blood (not recorded which). The genes are TRBV5-6 and TRBJ2-1, with 7 bases matching TRBD1. The CDR3 nucleotides read TGTGCCAGCAGCCCGAATACAGGGACAGTTTACAATGAGCAGTTCTTC. Translation: CASSPNTGTVYNEQFF.